The clone carrying this T cell receptor (beta chain) was counted many times. The data originate from a study of T cells in Graves' hyperthyroidism and ophthalmopathy. The study excluded patients with uncontrolled infection, other autoimmune disease, pregnancy or lactation. The source material, RNA transcripts, was used to amplify TCR beta CDR3 regions. First-round RT-PCR targeting the TCR CDR3 was performed with the HTBI primer set. TCRdb processed the multiplex PCR reads anew with MiXCR; each CDR3 protein has one entry. The repertoire holds about 270,000 distinct CDR3 sequences, with roughly 22% as singletons. Germline-derived CDR1 and CDR2 are SGHRS and YFSETQ. This CDR3 has 17 residues. The ends lost 2 bases at V and 7 bases at J; junction bases unmatched: 9.

The clonotype originates from a man aged 25-45 years with Graves' ophthalmopathy. The J gene is TRBJ2-1, the V gene TRBV5-1; 13 bases are a match to TRBD2. The sample consisted of blood. CDR3 DNA sequence: TGCGCCAGCAGCTTTCTACTAGCGGGAGGGCCGGGGAATGAGCAGTTCTTC. It specifies CASSFLLAGGPGNEQFF.